This T cell receptor (beta chain) emerged from a study of T cell responses to AZD1222 COVID-19 vaccine (dated by TCRdb to about 2021). Looking at the study overall: TCR sequencing covered more than 230 trial participants: 200 to 210 given two doses of AZD1222 and about 26 given two doses of MenACWY control vaccine. Trial participants were enrolled by age into subgroups of 18-55, 56-69 and 70-plus years, and around 150, 28 and 57 TCR-sequenced participants, respectively, were included in these subgroups.

Findings and caveats that apply to the study as a whole: CD4 TCRs associated with the vaccine covered the entire spike protein, and the dominant responses were in regions 160-218 and 743-854. Reportedly, almost half of the unique spike-specific TCRs recognized epitopes lying outside the regions that are mutated in the B.1.351 and B.1.1.7 variants. Participants were mostly white British, with more females than males. The authors suggested clonal diversity may have been underestimated. Because no day 14 peak-response samples were available, the repertoires could be characterized only after the peak T cell response. Conclusions about previously exposed vaccinees are limited because only 5 or 6 AZD1222 recipients were SARS-CoV-2 seropositive at baseline. In the small 56-69-year group, the increase in depth fell short of significance, most likely because of low power. A significant rise in spike-specific TCR breadth and depth was observed after two AZD1222 doses relative to day 0 and relative to MenACWY recipients.

The sample's time point label, in plain terms: about 28 days (+/-7) after the second vaccine dose. AZD1222 recipients with second doses at about 4 weeks or about 12 weeks were pooled, because spike-specific TCR depth and breadth did not differ between schedules. Vaccinee samples were obtained from the UK trials COV001 and COV002, which included a single-blind randomized controlled phase 2/3 trial of AZD1222 (ChAdOx1 nCoV-19) in healthy adults. Trial participant PBMC samples were collected at day 0 and day 28 after the second dose for TCRbeta chain sequencing. The CDR3 regions of human TCRbeta chains were subjected to immunosequencing. The study's processing was this. TCRs in the repertoires were compared against a reference library of SARS-CoV-2-specific TCRs that had been generated with the MIRA antigen-specificity platform. Breadth was defined as the fraction of unique TCRs that were SARS-CoV-2-associated, and depth was defined as the fraction of total T cells that were SARS-CoV-2-associated. Using the MIRA data, each spike-specific TCR was assigned both to the spike region to which the TCR was reactive and to a CD4 or CD8 class. Log10-transformed breadth and depth values were compared by one-way ANOVA with Sidak's multiple comparisons tests. What TCRdb holds here is the immuneACCESS table cut down to in-frame rearrangements. Part of the clones is not present; checked against another copy, under half of the missing clones reflect an unresolved V gene, and the others are unexplained. V, J and clone size are taken as reported in that table, and D and trimming were inferred from the DNA itself. In all, the sample holds 80,000 to 95,000 clones, and roughly 90% of those were seen once. About 7.1% of the sample is taken by the ten largest.

Measured from the cysteine to the phenylalanine, the CDR3 is 15 residues long. The DNA shown is the 45-base CDR3, in frame from base 1. Via the germline V gene, CDR1 is MGHRA and CDR2 YSYEKL. Trimming takes 0 bases from V and 7 bases from J, and the germline ends sit 16 bases apart. On this clone itself: The antigen this receptor binds is unknown. Base qualities are not provided; no much larger clone lies one nucleotide away.

This receptor was obtained from an adult who received the AZD1222 COVID-19 vaccine. This material consisted of peripheral blood, taken 28 days after the second AZD1222 dose. The chain is encoded by TRBV4-1 joined to TRBJ2-7; a confident D gene designation cannot be given. The DNA sequence is as follows: TGCGCCAGCAGCCAAGAACCCCTTCCCTTCGGAGAGCAGTACTTC. Its protein is CASSQEPLPFGEQYF.